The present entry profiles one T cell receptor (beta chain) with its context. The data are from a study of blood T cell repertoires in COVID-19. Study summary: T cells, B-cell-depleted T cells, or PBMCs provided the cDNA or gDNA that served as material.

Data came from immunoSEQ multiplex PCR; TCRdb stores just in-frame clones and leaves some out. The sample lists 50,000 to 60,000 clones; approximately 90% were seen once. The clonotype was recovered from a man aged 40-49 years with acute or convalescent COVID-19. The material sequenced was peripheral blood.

The CDR3 DNA is TGTGCCACCAGTGACCGGGACAGGGTAATTTCTGGGGAGACCCAGTACTTC. This gives the protein CATSDRDRVISGETQYF. This chain uses TRBV24-1 with TRBJ2-5; the match to TRBD1 covers 9 bases. J lost 5 bases, V lost 4 bases, and 13 bases had no gene match. This CDR3 is 17 amino acids long. The V gene's germline CDR1 is KGHDR and CDR2 SFDVKD.